This T cell receptor (beta chain) derives from a study of shared clonotypes between healthy human individuals. Study-level findings and limits: All-four-donor shared clonotypes had higher generation probabilities than non-shared clonotypes did. Sampling used blood alone; tissue repertoires probably differ.

Germline CDR1 SGHTA, CDR2 FQGNSA. The CDR3 runs 19 residues. V gave up 4 bases and J gave up 0 bases; unmatched junction bases: 13. Authors' data handling: Quality scores were absent from the junction-only immunoSEQ sequences, so filtering differed. Only in-frame clones appear in the TCRdb table, and some are missing; sequencing was by immunoSEQ multiplex PCR. Clone size and V and J calls were adopted from that table, with D and trimming inferred from the DNA. The sample has around 1.5 million clones, approximately 98% seen once; the top ten hold roughly 0.42%. Researchers partitioned CD4+ cells into CD45RA+ naive and CD45RA-negative memory subsets. Comment on this clone: The antigen remains unidentified.

The clonotype was recovered from a man aged 25 to 40 in good health. The chain is built from TRBV7-2 and TRBJ1-5; 9 nucleotides line up with TRBD1. The sequencing sample was made of naive CD4+ T cells sorted from blood. Subset noted: CD45RA+ positively selected. This CDR3 reads CASSSRTGQGHYSNQPQHF. The CDR3 DNA reads as TGTGCCAGCAGCTCAAGGACGGGACAGGGTCATTATAGCAATCAGCCCCAGCATTTT.